This T cell receptor beta chain was sequenced in a study of neoadjuvant anti-PD-1 for oral cavity cancer. Sequenced by immunoSEQ multiplex PCR; TCRdb stores in-frame clones only, minus some. The table shows some 10,000 clones, with around 65% occurring only once. With respect to this clone: Its antigen is undetermined.

Study-level results: Each response group had just a few patients in TCR analyses.

The CDR3 is made up of 14 amino acids. Germline lookup yields CDR1 SGHRS and CDR2 YFSETQ. The germline V and J ends were trimmed by 0 bases and 8 bases, with 12 bases remaining between them. Time point here: after neoadjuvant nivolumab, at surgical resection. This sequence was found in a person aged 40 to 85 with oral cavity squamous cell carcinoma. This rearrangement joins TRBV5-1 to TRBJ2-4; D is undetermined. This specimen consisted of tumor tissue, obtained after nivolumab (anti-PD-1) treatment. The CDR3 DNA follows: TGCGCCAGCAGCTTGGACCCTAACGGAGACATTCAGTACTTC. Translated: CASSLDPNGDIQYF.